This T cell receptor beta chain was sequenced in a study of T cell repertoires in cytomegalovirus infection. Study at large: CMV infection together with matching HLA type was indicated by public TCR beta signatures.

Each CDR3 protein gets one entry after TCRdb re-called the reads with MiXCR. The sample records under 350,000 distinct CDR3 sequences, 9.6% being singletons. Study-wide results and caveats: People with CMV and the relevant HLA were identified by cumulative public TCR beta family frequency. HLA-C-restricted CMV-specific TCR beta clonotypes were dominant in the ex vivo response.

This clonotype was detected ten times or more. The antigen remains unidentified. J was trimmed by 2 bases and V by 4 bases; bases with no gene match: 6. Germline V lookup: CDR1 SGHRS, CDR2 YFSETQ. This CDR3 contains 15 residues. The receptor comes from a human donor in good health (CMV status not recorded). Some clones in this sample may be carry-over from other donors' samples. Specimen: PBMCs. The J gene is TRBJ2-3, the V gene TRBV5-1; TRBD2 matches at 8 bases. The CDR3 nucleotides are TGCGCCAGCAGCCCCTCACTAGCGGCCACAGATACGCAGTATTTT. Translating it yields CASSPSLAATDTQYF.